This entry concerns a single T cell receptor beta chain. These data are taken from a study of Ad26.COV2.S vaccination and SARS-CoV-2 variants. The repertoire was sequenced with immunoSEQ multiplex PCR; TCRdb's copy has only in-frame clones and lacks some. This table has about 350,000 clones, 88% appearing once. The CDR3 spans 13 residues. V was shortened by 5 bases and J by 4 bases, with 6 bases between the two germline ends. Per germline, CDR1 LGHDT and CDR2 YNNKEL (reference sequence). Treatment in this sample: roughly 19 received Ad26.COV2.S at low or high dose, single or two shots; 5 received placebo; per-sample allocation not given. Collection of the samples took place on day 63 after the first injection of vaccine or placebo.

Sequenced material: peripheral blood, taken in a trial of Ad26.COV2.S vaccine versus placebo. The chain employs TRBV3-1 (or the pseudogene TRBV3-2) and TRBJ2-6; D gene uncertain. This TCR was recovered from a person between 18 and 60 years old who received the Ad26.COV2.S COVID-19 vaccine or a placebo. The CDR3 nucleotides read TGTGCCAGCAGCTTTAGGGGGGCCAACGTCCTGACTTTC. Translated: CASSFRGANVLTF.